This TCR beta chain was obtained from a study of T cells in Graves' hyperthyroidism and ophthalmopathy. Overall study context: Before any treatment, at initial diagnosis, peripheral blood was collected.

Trimming took 5 bases from V and 4 from J; bases not matched to a gene: 10. The germline gives CDR1 MNHEY, CDR2 SMNVEV (reference sequence). This CDR3 contains 15 residues. The source material, RNA transcripts, was used to amplify TCR beta CDR3 regions. HTBI primers were the set used in a first-round RT-PCR of the TCR CDR3. TCRdb itself ran the multiplex PCR reads through MiXCR, one entry per CDR3 protein. This table has a few hundred thousand distinct CDR3 sequences, over 13% appearing once. This clonotype was seen only a few times. The origin of this receptor is a woman aged 18-35 years with Graves' hyperthyroidism. Sequenced: blood. The V call is TRBV27, the J call TRBJ1-2, with 7 bases fitting TRBD1. This CDR3 is CASSRRGLDRYGYTF. CDR3 sequence (DNA): TGTGCCAGCAGTCGAAGGGGGCTAGATCGCTATGGCTACACCTTC.